Each of the 15 T cell receptor beta chains below was sequenced from the same sample in a study of T cell responses to AZD1222 COVID-19 vaccine. Assay used: immunoSEQ multiplex PCR; TCRdb lists only in-frame clones, some missing. The sample comprises about 42,000 clones, around 88% of which are singletons, and around 25% rests with the top ten. The sequencing here drew on peripheral blood, taken 28 days after the second AZD1222 dose. These receptors were taken from an adult who received the AZD1222 COVID-19 vaccine.

V gene TRBV2 combines with J gene TRBJ2-2; possible D gene TRBD2, 8 bases. This CDR3 comprises 15 residues. The germline gives CDR1 SNHLY, CDR2 FYNNEI. The ends were cut back, 5 bases at V and 5 bases at J, with 15 bases in the middle. In nucleotides, the CDR3 is TGTGCCAGCAGTCCGGGAGGGGGCCGGACCGGGGAGCTGTTTTTT. Translation: CASSPGGGRTGELFF.

CDR3 coding DNA: TGTGCCAGCAGTCCCGGGACACGCTCCTACGAGCAGTACTTC. Translation gives CASSPGTRSYEQYF. This rearrangement joins TRBV27 to TRBJ2-7; a possible D gene is TRBD1 (6 bases). CDR3 length equals 14 residues. V was shortened by 5 bases and J by 0 bases, with 11 bases between the two germline ends. Per germline, CDR1 MNHEY and CDR2 SMNVEV (reference sequence).

This chain joins TRBV5-4 and TRBJ2-5, with D perhaps matching TRBD1 (6 bases). V was cut by 4 bases and J by 7 bases, with 8 bases left in between. The length of the CDR3 is 11 residues. Germline V CDR1 and CDR2: SGHNT, YYREEE (reference sequence). CDR3 nucleotide sequence: TGTGCCAGCAGCGAACAGGGGACCCAGTACTTC. As protein: CASSEQGTQYF. Using reference TRBV5-4 and TRBJ2-5 for the parts outside the CDR3, the full variable domain is ETGVTQSPTHLIKTRGQQVTLRCSSQSGHNTVSWYQQALGQGPQFIFQYYREEENGRGNFPPRFSGLQFPNYSSELNVNALELDDSALYLCASSEQGTQYFGPGTRLLVL.

The sample holds a few counts of this clone. This chain links TRBV11-2 with TRBJ1-2, with D perhaps TRBD1 (6 bases). Looked up from germline, CDR1 is SGHAT and CDR2 is FQNNGV. This CDR3 comprises 16 residues. With 4 bases removed from V and 1 base from J, the gap between germline ends came to 16 bases. CDR3 bases: TGTGCCAGCAGCTCCCACCCGGACAGTTTTAACTATGGCTACACCTTC. Residues: CASSSHPDSFNYGYTF.

DNA of the CDR3: TGTGCCAGCTCACCAAGCGGGAGTAGCTCCTACAATGAGCAGTTCTTC. It encodes CASSPSGSSSYNEQFF. The chain couples TRBV18 to TRBJ2-1; 8 bases match TRBD2. There are 16 residues in the CDR3. Germline V gives CDR1 KGHSH, CDR2 LQKENI. V trimming: 2 bases; J trimming: 0 bases; junction bases outside the gene matches: 3.

V is TRBV18 and J is TRBJ1-2; possible D gene TRBD1, 6 bases. From germline, CDR1 is KGHSH and CDR2 LQKENI. The CDR3 is 13 residues long. Trimming removed 4 bases at V and 3 bases at J, with 9 bases between. CDR3 protein: CASSLDRDYGYTF. Written as DNA, the CDR3 is TGTGCCAGCTCACTGGACAGAGACTATGGCTACACCTTC.

The V call is TRBV5-1, the J call TRBJ2-4; D might be TRBD1 (6 bases). Germline CDR1 SGHRS, CDR2 YFSETQ. Trimming took 1 base from V and 1 from J, leaving 6 bases between them. CDR3 size: 14 residues. The chain's CDR3 is CASSLRGAKNIQYF. In DNA, the CDR3 is TGCGCCAGCAGCTTGAGGGGGGCCAAAAACATTCAGTACTTC.

V is TRBV27 and J is TRBJ1-2; no clear D. This CDR3 region has 12 residues. Trimming left V 5 bases short and J 3 bases short, with 7 bases between. Germline lookup yields CDR1 MNHEY and CDR2 SMNVEV (reference sequence). In nucleotides, the CDR3 is TGTGCCAGCAGTGGCCAGTACTATGGCTACACCTTC. Translation: CASSGQYYGYTF.

CDR3 nucleotide sequence: TGTGCCATCAGGTCCGACGAGGGAGAATATCAGCCCCAGCATTTT. It is translated as CAIRSDEGEYQPQHF. The chain couples TRBV10-3 to TRBJ1-5; D gene ambiguous. Germline CDR1 reads ENHRY; CDR2 reads SYGVKD. Trimming left V 6 bases short and J 5 bases short, with 17 bases between. CDR3 length equals 15 residues.

This clone is a singleton in its sample. This chain links TRBV2 with TRBJ1-2; D possibly corresponds to TRBD1 (5 bases). Germline loops: CDR1 SNHLY, CDR2 FYNNEI. The germline V and J ends were trimmed by 2 bases and 4 bases, with 11 bases remaining between them. This CDR3 region has 14 residues. The CDR3 reads CASSESSGLYGYTF. The CDR3 bases are TGTGCCAGCAGTGAATCGTCGGGGCTCTATGGCTACACCTTC.

This chain uses TRBV14 with TRBJ2-2; the D is unclear. The V end lost 1 base, the J end lost 2 bases, and 8 bases lay between the germline ends. The CDR3 covers 15 residues. Germline-derived CDR1 and CDR2 are SGHDN and FVKESK. The CDR3 coding sequence is TGTGCCAGCAGCCAAGCCGCCTATAACACCGGGGAGCTGTTTTTT. This gives the protein CASSQAAYNTGELFF.

J is TRBJ2-2 and V is TRBV5-1; 7 bases line up with TRBD2. This CDR3 has 19 residues. V was clipped by 3 bases and J by 0 bases; unmatched bases: 14. Germline values: CDR1 SGHRS, CDR2 YFSETQ. CDR3 nucleotides: TGCGCCAGCAGCTACTTCGGGGGGTTGAGTGATGCGAACACCGGGGAGCTGTTTTTT. It codes for CASSYFGGLSDANTGELFF.

This sequence joins TRBV18 and TRBJ1-1, with 7 bases matching TRBD1. Germline V gives CDR1 KGHSH, CDR2 LQKENI. The J segment lost 0 bases and the V segment lost 6 bases, leaving 13 bases of the junction unmatched. The CDR3 is made up of 17 amino acids. The CDR3 reads CASSSPGGSGVNTEAFF. DNA of the CDR3: TGTGCCAGCTCTAGCCCAGGGGGGTCGGGAGTGAACACTGAAGCTTTCTTT.

This chain uses TRBV7-2 with TRBJ2-7, with a tentative D call TRBD2 (6 bases). V lost 2 bases and J lost 7, with 9 bases in between. The CDR3 has 12 residues. Per germline, CDR1 SGHTA and CDR2 FQGNSA. The CDR3 protein is CASSLFGLEQYF. Written as DNA, the CDR3 is TGTGCCAGCAGCTTATTTGGACTAGAGCAGTACTTC.

The V and J genes are TRBV18 and TRBJ2-1; D is undetermined. CDR1 is KGHSH and CDR2 is LQKENI in the germline V gene. Trimming took 0 bases from V and 6 from J, leaving 12 bases between them. The CDR3 is 15 amino acids. CDR3 DNA: TGTGCCAGCTCACCACCTAGCATTTCGGGCAATGAGCAGTTCTTC. Amino acid sequence: CASSPPSISGNEQFF.